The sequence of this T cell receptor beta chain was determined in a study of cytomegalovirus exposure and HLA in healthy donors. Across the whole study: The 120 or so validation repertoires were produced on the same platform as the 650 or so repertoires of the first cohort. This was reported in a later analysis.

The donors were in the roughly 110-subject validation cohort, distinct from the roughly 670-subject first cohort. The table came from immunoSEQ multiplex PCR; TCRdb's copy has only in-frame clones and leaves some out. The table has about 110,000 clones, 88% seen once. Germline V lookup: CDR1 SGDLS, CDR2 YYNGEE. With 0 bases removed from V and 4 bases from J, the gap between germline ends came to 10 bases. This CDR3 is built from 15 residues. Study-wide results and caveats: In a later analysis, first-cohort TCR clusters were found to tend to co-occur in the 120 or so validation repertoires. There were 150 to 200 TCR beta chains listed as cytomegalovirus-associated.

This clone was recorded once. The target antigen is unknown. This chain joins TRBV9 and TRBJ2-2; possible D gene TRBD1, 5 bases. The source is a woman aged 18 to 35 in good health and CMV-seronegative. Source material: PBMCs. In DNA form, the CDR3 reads TGTGCCAGCAGCGTAGAACAGGCCTTCACCGGGGAGCTGTTTTTT. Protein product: CASSVEQAFTGELFF.